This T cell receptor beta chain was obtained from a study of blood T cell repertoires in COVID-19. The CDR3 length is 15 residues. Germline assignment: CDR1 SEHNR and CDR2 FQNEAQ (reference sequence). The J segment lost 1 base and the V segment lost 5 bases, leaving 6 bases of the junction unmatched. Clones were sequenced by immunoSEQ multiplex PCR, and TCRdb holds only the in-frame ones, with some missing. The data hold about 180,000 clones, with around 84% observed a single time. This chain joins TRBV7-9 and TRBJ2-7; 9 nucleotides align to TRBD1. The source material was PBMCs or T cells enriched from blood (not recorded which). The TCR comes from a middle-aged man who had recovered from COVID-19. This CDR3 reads CASSSWGTGSYEQYF. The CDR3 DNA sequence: TGTGCCAGCAGCAGCTGGGGGACAGGGTCCTACGAGCAGTACTTC.